The 6 T cell receptor beta chains given below trace back to one sample, sequenced in a study of beta chain features in type 1 diabetes. The study reverse transcribed the entire isolated RNA, so it sequenced expressed TCRB transcripts. Libraries were prepared by immunoSEQ multiplex PCR; TCRdb keeps only in-frame clonotypes and omits some of them. Counted here are approximately 84,000 clones, around 32% occurring once; the ten biggest clones make up about 0.5%. The sample taken for sequencing was stem cell memory CD4+ T cells from blood. All receptors derive from a woman younger than 30 in good health.

V gene TRBV23-1 combines with J gene TRBJ2-7; weak D call: TRBD1 (5 bases). TRBV23-1 is an ORF, with its function uncertain. The CDR3 loop spans 14 amino acids. Trimming shortened V by 10 bases and J by 0 bases, and 16 bases separated the two germline ends. The CDR3 DNA follows: TGCGCCAACCCAATCAGGGCGAACTCCTACGAGCAGTACTTC. Translation: CANPIRANSYEQYF.

This clone was seen more than once but under ten times. This chain uses TRBV19 with TRBJ1-4; 10 bases map to TRBD1. This CDR3 contains 15 residues. V trimming: 7 bases; J trimming: 5 bases; junction bases outside the gene matches: 7. Germline V gene data show CDR1 as LNHDA and CDR2 as SQIVND (reference sequence). CDR3 residues: CASKTPGQGNEKLFF. In DNA form, the CDR3 reads TGTGCCAGTAAGACGCCGGGACAGGGGAATGAAAAACTGTTTTTT.

The CDR3 here is CSVGGQGSYNEQFF. The CDR3, as DNA: TGCAGCGTTGGTGGACAGGGATCCTACAATGAGCAGTTCTTC. This rearrangement joins TRBV29-1 to TRBJ2-1; 8 bases fit TRBD1. CDR3 size: 14 residues. Germline V gene lookup returns CDR1 SQVTM and CDR2 ANQGSEA. Losses at the gene ends were 4 bases for V and 1 base for J; bases not matched to a gene: 3.

V usage is TRBV11-3 and J usage is TRBJ2-1, with 11 nucleotides matching TRBD2. This CDR3 is built from 15 residues. Looked up from germline, CDR1 is SGHNT and CDR2 is YENEEA. The V gene end was trimmed by 5 bases and the J gene end by 6 bases; junction bases not matched to a gene: 6. In DNA, the CDR3 is TGTGCCAGCAGCGCCGGGACTAGCGGACGCAATGAGCAGTTCTTC. Translating gives CASSAGTSGRNEQFF.

This clone was seen a few times. The chain carries TRBV2 and TRBJ1-2, with D maybe TRBD1 (5 bases). Trimming removed 6 bases from V and 8 bases from J, with 13 bases in between. The CDR3 spans 12 residues. CDR1 SNHLY and CDR2 FYNNEI come from the germline V gene. In nucleotides, the CDR3 is TGTGCCAGCAGACAGGCCACGGGCGGCTACACCTTC. As protein: CASRQATGGYTF.

As to this clone: The junction departs from germline at one end; a sequencing error may be responsible. This chain uses TRBV19 with TRBJ2-2; D is possibly TRBD2 (5 bases). This CDR3 is built from 15 residues. CDR1 is LNHDA, CDR2 SQIVND, per germline (reference sequence). The CDR3, as DNA: TGTGCCTGTAGGCTTGAGGGCCGAGGAACCGGGGAGCTGTTTTTT. Protein: CACRLEGRGTGELFF.